The present entry profiles one TCR beta chain with its context. As to treatment: about 20 received Ad26.COV2.S at low or high dose, single or two shots; roughly five received placebo; per-sample allocation not given. Samples analyzed were those drawn on day 63 after the first vaccine or placebo injection. This CDR3 is 12 amino acids long. Germline lookup yields CDR1 LGHNA and CDR2 YNFKEQ. V lost 3 bases, J lost 5 bases, and 5 bases lay in between. The data derive from a study of Ad26.COV2.S vaccination and SARS-CoV-2 variants. The assay was immunoSEQ multiplex PCR, and TCRdb's table has in-frame clones only and misses some. Of more than 300,000 clones in the sample, approximately 86% are singletons; the top ten hold approximately 12%.

The receptor's source is a person between 18 and 59 years old who received the Ad26.COV2.S COVID-19 vaccine or a placebo. Sample: peripheral blood, taken in a trial of Ad26.COV2.S vaccine versus placebo. V and J are TRBV4-2 and TRBJ2-1; D is ambiguous. Written as DNA, the CDR3 is TGTGCCAGCAGCCATCTTAACAATGAGCAGTTCTTC. As protein: CASSHLNNEQFF.